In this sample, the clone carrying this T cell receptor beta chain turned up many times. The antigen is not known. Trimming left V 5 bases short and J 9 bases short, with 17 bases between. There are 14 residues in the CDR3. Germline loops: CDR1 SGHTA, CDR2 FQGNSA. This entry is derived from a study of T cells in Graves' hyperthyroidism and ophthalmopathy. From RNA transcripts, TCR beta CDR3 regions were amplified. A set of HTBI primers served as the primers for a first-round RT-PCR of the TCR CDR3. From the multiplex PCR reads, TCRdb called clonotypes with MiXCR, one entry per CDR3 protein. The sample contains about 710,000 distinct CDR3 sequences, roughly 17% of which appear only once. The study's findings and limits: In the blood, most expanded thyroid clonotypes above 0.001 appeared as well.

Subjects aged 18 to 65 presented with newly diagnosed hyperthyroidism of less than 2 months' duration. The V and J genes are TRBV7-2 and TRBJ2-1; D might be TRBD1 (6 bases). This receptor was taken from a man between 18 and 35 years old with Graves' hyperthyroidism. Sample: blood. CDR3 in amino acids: CASSPDSGRGEQFF. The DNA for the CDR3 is TGTGCCAGCAGCCCGGACAGCGGAAGGGGTGAGCAGTTCTTC.